This TCR beta chain was documented in a study of human T cells and chemical hapten exposure. Study in general: DPC (0.01%) was patch tested on the upper back and read at 6 days.

Each CDR3 protein is one row after TCRdb ran MiXCR on the RACE reads. The table shows approximately 82,000 distinct CDR3 sequences, with roughly a tenth occurring only once. Germline lookup yields CDR1 SGHKS and CDR2 YYEKEE (reference sequence). V was clipped by 0 bases and J by 6 bases; unmatched bases: 7. CDR3 length: 15 amino acids. Time point meaning: patch test 1, 2 weeks after DPC sensitization. Noted treatment: therapeutic diphenylcyclopropenone sensitization with weekly scalp DPC. The clonotype comes from a man aged 40-50 years with alopecia areata. Some clones in this sample may be carry-over from other donors' samples. V gene TRBV5-5 combines with J gene TRBJ2-3; 7 nucleotides agree with TRBD1. The sample was whole blood, taken in connection with sensitization to the hapten diphenylcyclopropenone (DPC). This chain's CDR3 is CASSLASDRVDTQYF. The CDR3 region has the DNA TGTGCCAGCAGCTTGGCTAGTGACAGGGTTGATACGCAGTATTTT.